Each of the 16 T cell receptor beta chains below was sequenced from the same sample in a study of Graves' ophthalmopathy and Graves' hyperthyroidism. RNA served as the template for amplifying TCR beta CDR3 regions. HTBI primers served in a first-round RT-PCR, which a second-round multiplex PCR followed. TCRdb reprocessed the multiplex PCR reads with MiXCR, giving one entry per CDR3 protein. This sample has fewer than 650,000 distinct CDR3 sequences, with about a fifth found just once. Sequencing was performed on peripheral blood. These receptors were taken from a woman under 30 with stable Graves' hyperthyroidism. Some clones in this sample may be carry-over from other donors' samples.

CDR3 loop: CSASPAGGPYEQYF. DNA for the CDR3: TGCAGTGCTAGTCCGGCGGGAGGGCCCTACGAGCAGTACTTC. The chain couples TRBV20-1 to TRBJ2-7, with TRBD2 matching 9 bases. CDR3 size: 14 residues. The germline V gene has CDR1 DFQATT and CDR2 SNEGSKA (reference sequence). The J segment lost 2 bases and the V segment lost 3 bases, leaving 5 bases of the junction unmatched.

The chain has TRBV28 and TRBJ1-2, with 9 positions matching TRBD1. From germline, CDR1 is MDHEN and CDR2 SYDVKM. V lost 3 bases, J lost 6 bases, and 8 bases stayed unmatched. The CDR3 contains 15 residues. CDR3 sequence: CASSLTGGGGDGYTF. The CDR3 DNA reads TGTGCCAGCAGTTTGACAGGGGGGGGCGGTGATGGCTACACCTTC.

This clonotype was seen ten or more times. The chain links TRBV30 to TRBJ1-5; D is undetermined. The CDR3 length is 13 residues. V was trimmed by 2 bases and J by 6 bases, leaving 11 bases between them. Germline CDR1 and CDR2: GTSNPN and SVGIG (reference sequence). The CDR3 DNA reads as TGTGCCTGGAGTCGACTGATGGGTCAGCCCCAGCATTTT. Protein product: CAWSRLMGQPQHF.

In its sample, this clonotype was seen a few times. As the CDR3 is not closed by the conserved phenylalanine or tryptophan, this likely results from a read error. The V and J genes are TRBV30 and TRBJ1-5; no reliable D call. The CDR3 length is 12 residues. Deletions cut 1 base from V and 11 bases from J, with 12 bases between. Germline CDR1 reads GTSNPN; CDR2 reads SVGIG (reference sequence). The CDR3 DNA is TGTGCCTGGAGTGGAATTCGGGGAGCCCAGCATCTT. Encoded protein: CAWSGIRGAQHL.

This clonotype was seen at least ten times. The rearrangement links TRBV20-1 to TRBJ2-7; a possible D gene is TRBD1 (6 bases). V lost 1 base and J lost 0, with 10 bases in between. This CDR3 region has 14 residues. Germline CDR1 DFQATT, CDR2 SNEGSKA (reference sequence). This chain's CDR3 is CSARGRTASYEQYF. The CDR3 bases are TGCAGTGCTAGAGGAAGGACAGCCTCCTACGAGCAGTACTTC.

The chain joins TRBV6-5 to TRBJ1-1, with D tentatively TRBD1 (5 bases). V gave up 4 bases and J gave up 7 bases, with 13 bases separating them. The CDR3 sequence is 13 residues long. From germline, CDR1 is MNHEY and CDR2 SVGAGI. DNA for the CDR3: TGTGCCAGCAGTTCCGGGACGGTTGATGAAGCTTTCTTT. Translated: CASSSGTVDEAFF.

This clonotype showed up just a few times. Written as DNA, the CDR3 is TGTGCCAGCAGGGCTGGGGAACACCTCGGGGAGCTGTTTTTT. Its translation: CASRAGEHLGELFF. The genes are TRBV2 and TRBJ2-2; unclear D gene. The CDR3 length is 14 residues. V lost 6 bases and J 7 bases, leaving 15 bases between the germline ends. Germline values: CDR1 SNHLY, CDR2 FYNNEI.

This clonotype was found many times. The chain is built from TRBV3-1 and TRBJ2-7; D gene ambiguous. V was shortened by 1 base and J by 6 bases, with 10 bases between the two germline ends. Germline assignment: CDR1 LGHDT and CDR2 YNNKEL (reference sequence). This CDR3 spans 13 amino acids. The CDR3 DNA reads as TGTGCCAGCAGCCAAGTTCCCCCAGCCGAGCAGTACTTC. It translates to CASSQVPPAEQYF.

This clonotype has a count of ten or more. V and J are TRBV12-3 or TRBV12-4 and TRBJ2-5; D is uncertain. There are 15 residues in the CDR3. Trimming pared 3 bases from V and 4 bases from J, leaving 15 bases between. The CDR3 reads CASSFPGRGVETQYF. CDR3 DNA sequence: TGTGCCAGCAGTTTTCCCGGACGAGGTGTAGAGACCCAGTACTTC.

The chain employs TRBV20-1 and TRBJ2-3; TRBD2 matches 9 bases. The trim removed 6 bases at V and 2 bases at J, leaving 12 bases unmatched. Germline values: CDR1 DFQATT, CDR2 SNEGSKA (reference sequence). The CDR3 is 16 residues long. CDR3: CSASAPAGGITDTQYF. DNA of the CDR3: TGCAGTGCCAGTGCCCCAGCGGGGGGTATCACAGATACGCAGTATTTT.

This clonotype was observed a few times. The rearrangement links TRBV4-2 to TRBJ2-5, with 9 bases that match TRBD2. Looked up from germline, CDR1 is LGHNA and CDR2 is YNFKEQ. V lost 2 bases to trimming and J lost 6 bases; unmatched junction nucleotides: 13. CDR3 length: 17 amino acids. This CDR3 is CASSQPRGAGGPKTQYF. The DNA for the CDR3 is TGTGCCAGCAGCCAACCCCGGGGCGCGGGGGGGCCGAAGACCCAGTACTTC.

In this sample, this clonotype turned up a few times. This chain uses TRBV6-1 with TRBJ1-1, with D uncertain. Trimming left V 8 bases short and J 0 bases short, with 10 bases between. Germline values: CDR1 MNHNS, CDR2 SASEGT. This CDR3 is built from 13 residues. CDR3 region: CASQSPLNTEAFF. The CDR3 region has the DNA TGTGCCAGCCAATCGCCACTGAACACTGAAGCTTTCTTT.

This clonotype has at least ten counts. V gene TRBV12-5 combines with J gene TRBJ1-2; D may be TRBD1 (6 bases). The V gene lost 4 bases and the J gene lost 6 bases, with 15 bases spanning the gap. From germline, CDR1 is LGHNT and CDR2 FRNRAP. The CDR3 contains 14 residues. CDR3 nucleotides: TGTGCTAGTGGTTCAGAGGGGGACGCGGATGGCTACACCTTC. Its protein product is CASGSEGDADGYTF.

This clonotype was counted ten times or more. The chain has TRBV29-1 and TRBJ1-1, with unresolved D. The CDR3 loop spans 14 amino acids. The V gene lost 4 bases and the J gene lost 1 base, with 13 bases spanning the gap. CDR1 is SQVTM and CDR2 is ANQGSEA in the germline V gene. CDR3 loop: CSVAGVPRNTEAFF. In DNA form, the CDR3 reads TGCAGCGTTGCCGGGGTTCCAAGGAACACTGAAGCTTTCTTT.

This clonotype was detected many times. The chain carries TRBV3-1 and TRBJ2-5, with D uncertain. The V gene's germline CDR1 is LGHDT and CDR2 YNNKEL (reference sequence). Deletions cut 1 base from V and 3 bases from J, with 12 bases between. The CDR3 contains 15 residues. The chain's CDR3 is CASSQVSERKETQYF. The CDR3 coding sequence is TGTGCCAGCAGCCAAGTGAGTGAGAGGAAAGAGACCCAGTACTTC.

This clonotype was counted once. A single base separates this from a much larger clone, so it may be a read error. This likely comes from a read error, as the CDR3 has no conserved phenylalanine or tryptophan at its end. In DNA, the CDR3 is TGTGCCAGCACTGGGGGCGGGGAGCTGTTTGTT. Its translation: CASTGGGELFV. The chain is built from TRBV10-3 and TRBJ2-2, with D perhaps being TRBD1 or TRBD2 (5 bases each). The CDR3 loop spans 11 amino acids. CDR1 and CDR2 (germline): ENHRY, SYGVKD. Deletions cut 10 bases from V and 7 bases from J, with 10 bases between.